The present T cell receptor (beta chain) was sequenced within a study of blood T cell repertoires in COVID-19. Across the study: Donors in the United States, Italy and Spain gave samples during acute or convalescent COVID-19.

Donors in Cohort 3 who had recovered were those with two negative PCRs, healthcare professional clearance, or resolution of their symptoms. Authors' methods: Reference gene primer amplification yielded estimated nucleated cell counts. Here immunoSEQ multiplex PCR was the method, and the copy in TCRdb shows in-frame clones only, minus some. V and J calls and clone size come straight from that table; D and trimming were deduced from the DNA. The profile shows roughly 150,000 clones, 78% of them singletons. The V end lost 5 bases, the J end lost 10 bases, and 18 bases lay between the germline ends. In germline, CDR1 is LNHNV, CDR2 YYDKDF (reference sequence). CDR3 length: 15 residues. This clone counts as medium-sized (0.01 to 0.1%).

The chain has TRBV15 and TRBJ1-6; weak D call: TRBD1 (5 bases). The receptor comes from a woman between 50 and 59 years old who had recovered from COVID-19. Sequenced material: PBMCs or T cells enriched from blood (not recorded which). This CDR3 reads CATSPSRQGGSPLHF. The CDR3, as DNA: TGTGCCACCAGCCCAAGCCGGCAGGGAGGATCACCCCTCCACTTT.